This entry lists 4 T cell receptor beta chains sequenced from one sample in a study of T-cell memory formation after mild COVID-19. TCRdb reanalysed the 5' RACE reads using MiXCR and keeps one entry per CDR3 protein. The sample shows about 430,000 distinct CDR3 sequences, about 24% of them seen only once. Sequenced sample: PBMCs or a T cell subset sorted from them (not recorded which). These receptors were obtained from an adult woman who had mild COVID-19 (a few samples of this study predate the infection). Cell type and time point are not known.

This clonotype was seen at least ten times. The chain recombines TRBV14 with TRBJ2-7; 10 bases are shared with TRBD2. The CDR3 is 16 residues long. The junction had 11 bases not matched to a gene; V was cut back by 4 bases and J by 5 bases. Germline loops: CDR1 SGHDN, CDR2 FVKESK. Here the CDR3 reads CASSPLAGARPHEQYF. CDR3 in DNA: TGTGCCAGCAGCCCCCTAGCGGGAGCGCGTCCCCACGAGCAGTACTTC.

This chain connects TRBV6-2 or TRBV6-3 to TRBJ2-7, with D possibly being TRBD1 (6 bases). There are 14 residues in the CDR3. V was clipped by 2 bases and J by 4 bases, with 12 bases between them. The germline V gene encodes CDR1 MNHEY and CDR2 SVGEGT. Here the CDR3 DNA reads TGTGCCAGCAGTTACATCGGGGACACTTACGAGCAGTACTTC. Amino acids: CASSYIGDTYEQYF.

The chain is built from TRBV20-1 and TRBJ2-2; D perhaps matches TRBD2 (6 bases). V lost 5 bases and J lost 3, with 10 bases in between. This CDR3 has 13 amino acids. Germline loops: CDR1 DFQATT, CDR2 SNEGSKA (reference sequence). CDR3 nucleotide sequence: TGCAGTGCTGCTAGCGCGGACACCGGGGAGCTGTTTTTT. Amino acids: CSAASADTGELFF.

This clonotype was seen a handful of times. The rearrangement links TRBV6-1 to TRBJ2-1; the D is unclear. V lost 2 bases to trimming and J lost 9 bases, with 5 bases between them. Germline V gene sequence: CDR1 MNHNS, CDR2 SASEGT. The CDR3 spans 11 residues. This CDR3 is CASSEWREQFF. The CDR3 bases are TGTGCCAGCAGTGAATGGCGTGAGCAGTTCTTC.